This note documents a single T cell receptor (beta chain) sequence. This clonotype has only a few counts. Its antigen specificity is not known. Base quality data are lacking; no much larger clone is found one base away. For the unsorted PBMC libraries, 2 million PBMCs were stored in RNAlater at -80 degrees C until RNA extraction and were used to generate the libraries. Multiple sclerosis patients were enrolled in a US clinical protocol under which disease progression was evaluated by magnetic resonance imaging. Peripheral blood underwent Ficoll-Hypaque density gradient centrifugation to isolate PBMCs, which were then cryopreserved in liquid nitrogen. Via the germline V gene (reference sequence), CDR1 is MNHNY and CDR2 SVGAGI. From cysteine to phenylalanine, the CDR3 is 17 amino acids long. Kept here is only the CDR3 DNA, which spans 51 bases and is read in frame from base 1. V is pruned by 2 bases and J by 5 bases, leaving 3 bases of the junction without a gene match.

cDNA synthesis used template-switch 5'RACE with a primer carrying a 10-nucleotide random unique molecular identifier tagging each TCR transcript. Every sequencing run covered 15-18 subjects and yielded more than 160 million TCR-beta sequences. Total RNA was extracted with the RNeasy kit. TCR-beta VDJ regions were amplified with primers for the TCR constant region and the 5'RACE anchor, using the KAPA Real-time Library Amplification kit. A first PCR added sample indexes and Illumina adaptors, after which a second PCR increased the library yield. After Ampure bead purification, the roughly 650 bp TCR product was size-selected on a 2% E-gel SizeSelection system. Library quality was checked on a Bioanalyzer, concentration was measured with Qubit, and libraries were quantified with the Kapa Library Quantification kit before pooling. Paired-end 2 x 150 bp sequencing of the libraries was performed on an Illumina HiSeq 2500. To increase sequence diversity, about 25-31% phiX was spiked into each library pool. The source study handled its data this way. Quality-filtered reads were processed with the UMI-based MiGEC pipeline, which removed over 75% of raw TCR sequences during error correction. IMGT germline references were used for aligning VDJ genes, and each clonotype was defined as a unique CDR3 amino acid sequence together with its V-J genes. Clonal expansion, Shannon diversity and CDR3 relatedness (CalcPairwiseDistances, ClusterSamples) were evaluated with VDJtools, and phylogenetic trees were built with CLCbio workbench. Using coefficient-of-variation modelling across technical triplicates, the study counted a clone as expanded if it had at least 8 unique UMIs. The public reads were reprocessed in TCRdb via fastp at Q25 and MiXCR, keeping in-frame beta chains. Rows are combined by CDR3 protein, so each entry shows the most common genes and DNA. V and J calls and clone size were set by TCRdb, not the authors. This sample gives 40,000 to 50,000 distinct CDR3 sequences in total; more than 2% of them show up just once. The ten largest clonotypes hold more than 10% of the sample.

The sample is drawn from a study of neurological immune-mediated disorders (dated by TCRdb to between 2018 and 2020). With regard to the full study: Of the roughly 34 multiple sclerosis patients, some 31 had relapsing-remitting MS and 3 had secondary progressive MS. Peripheral blood TCR-beta repertoires from patients with HTLV-I-associated myelopathy (HAM/TSP), patients with multiple sclerosis, and healthy controls were compared in the study using UMI-based sequencing. Longitudinal samples, technical triplicates and paired sorted CD4+ and CD8+ T-cell subsets, alongside PBMC samples, were included among the roughly 96 TCR-beta libraries. The cohort comprised 65 to 75 subjects: some 14 HAM/TSP patients, 35 or so multiple sclerosis patients and 20 or so healthy controls. The investigation overall reported the following: The highest TCR clonal expansion was observed in HAM/TSP patients, whereas the lowest was observed in MS patients, even when compared with healthy controls. Across subjects, expanded clones never shared an identical CDR3 amino acid sequence, which suggests that the TCR-beta repertoires in every group were private. The MS cluster was not associated with any clinical or MRI features, and the authors stated that larger cohorts are needed. Phylogenetic analysis grouped repertoires from 18 of 34 MS patients into a cluster of related CDR3 sequences, suggesting a possible repertoire-level signature.

Material: PBMCs. The chain uses TRBV6-6 and TRBJ2-2; TRBD2 agrees with 15 junctional bases. This receptor was obtained from a young man with multiple sclerosis. The CDR3 protein: CASSYKGLAGGTGELFF. The nucleotide sequence is TGTGCCAGCAGTTACAAGGGACTAGCGGGAGGAACCGGGGAGCTGTTTTTT.